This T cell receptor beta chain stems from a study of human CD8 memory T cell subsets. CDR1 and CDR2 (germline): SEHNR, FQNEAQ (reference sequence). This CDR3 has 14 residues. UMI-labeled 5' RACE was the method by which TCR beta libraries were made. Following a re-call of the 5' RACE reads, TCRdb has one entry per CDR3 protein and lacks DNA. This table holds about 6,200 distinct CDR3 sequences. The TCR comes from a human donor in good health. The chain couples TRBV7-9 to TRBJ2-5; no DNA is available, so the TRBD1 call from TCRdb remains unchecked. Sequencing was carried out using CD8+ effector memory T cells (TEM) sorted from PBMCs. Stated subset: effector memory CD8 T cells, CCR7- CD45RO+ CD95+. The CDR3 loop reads CASSLAAGLETQYF. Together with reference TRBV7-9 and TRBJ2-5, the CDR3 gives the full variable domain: DTGVSQNPRHKITKRGQNVTFRCDPISEHNRLYWYRQTLGQGPEFLTYFQNEAQLEKSRLLSDRFSAERPKGSFSTLEIQRTEQGDSAMYLCASSLAAGLETQYFGPGTRLLVL.